This entry is about one TCR beta chain. The data derive from a study of circulating and synovial CD4+ cells in juvenile arthritis. V shed 2 bases and J shed 4 bases, with 8 bases lying between them. This CDR3 spans 13 amino acids. Germline-derived CDR1 and CDR2 are SGHDN and FVKESK. Profiling relied on immunoSEQ multiplex PCR, and the TCRdb table lists in-frame clones only, not all of them. The data show about 36,000 clones, approximately 94% seen once. The sample was CD4+ T cells from blood. The TCR originated in a human donor with juvenile idiopathic arthritis. The chain combines TRBV14 with TRBJ1-1, with D tentatively TRBD1 (5 bases). The CDR3 DNA sequence: TGTGCCAGCAGCCAAAGCAGGGTCACTGAAGCTTTCTTT. Translation gives CASSQSRVTEAFF. Variable domain in full (rest from reference TRBV14 and TRBJ1-1): EAGVTQFPSHSVIEKGQTVTLRCDPISGHDNLYWYRRVMGKEIKFLLHFVKESKQDESGMPNNRFLAERTGGTYSTLKVQPAELEDSGVYFCASSQSRVTEAFFGQGTRLTVV.